The 17 T cell receptor beta chains below were found in one sample sequenced in a study of cytomegalovirus exposure and HLA in healthy donors. Both 60 Vbeta primers and 13 Jbeta primers went into the PCR. Some clones are missing from TCRdb's copy, which holds only in-frame ones; the method was immunoSEQ multiplex PCR. The data include approximately 72,000 clones; the top ten clones carry more than 2.5%. The sample was PBMCs. The receptors here all came from a man aged 35 to 55 in good health and CMV-seronegative.

The genes are TRBV5-8 and TRBJ1-2; possibly TRBD1 for D (5 bases). The length of the CDR3 is 14 residues. The ends were cut back, 8 bases at V and 1 base at J, with 15 bases in the middle. The germline V gene has CDR1 SGHTS and CDR2 YDEGEE. Here the CDR3 reads CASSGPFNNYGYTF. The CDR3 DNA follows: TGTGCCAGTTCAGGGCCGTTTAATAACTATGGCTACACCTTC. The variable domain in full, completed from reference TRBV5-8 and TRBJ1-2, reads EAGVTQSPTHLIKTRGQQATLRCSPISGHTSVYWYQQALGLGLQFLLWYDEGEERNRGNFPPRFSGRQFPNYSSELNVNALELEDSALYLCASSGPFNNYGYTFGSGTRLTVV.

The chain links TRBV6-1 to TRBJ1-6; tentatively, D is TRBD1 (5 bases). The germline CDR1 and CDR2 sequences are MNHNS and SASEGT. Deletions cut 4 bases from V and 5 bases from J, with 15 bases between. This CDR3 comprises 16 residues. This chain's CDR3 is CASSAQGSLNNSPLHF. The CDR3 region has the DNA TGTGCCAGCAGTGCTCAGGGTTCTCTAAATAATTCACCCCTCCACTTT.

Points on this clone: Other DNA sequences in the sample encode the same CDR3. The chain employs TRBV18 and TRBJ1-5; possibly TRBD1 for D (6 bases). Germline V gene data show CDR1 as KGHSH and CDR2 as LQKENI. V was shortened by 10 bases and J by 1 base, with 29 bases between the two germline ends. This CDR3 comprises 19 residues. CDR3 amino acids: CATTPGHSTGNMSNQPQHF. For the CDR3, the DNA is TGTGCCACCACCCCGGGTCACTCCACAGGGAATATGAGCAATCAGCCCCAGCATTTT. The whole variable domain, filled in from reference TRBV18 and TRBJ1-5, reads NAGVMQNPRHLVRRRGQEARLRCSPMKGHSHVYWYRQLPEEGLKFMVYLQKENIIDESGMPKERFSAEFPKEGPSILRIQQVVRGDSAAYFCATTPGHSTGNMSNQPQHFGDGTRLSIL.

The J gene is TRBJ2-5, the V gene TRBV7-9, with TRBD1 identical over 10 bases. V lost 5 bases and J lost 7; bases outside the gene matches: 7. CDR1 is SEHNR, CDR2 FQNEAQ, per germline (reference sequence). The CDR3 length is 14 residues. The CDR3 DNA is TGTGCCAGCAGCCCGGGACAGGGGATGGTGACCCAGTACTTC. Protein product: CASSPGQGMVTQYF.

The chain links TRBV7-8 to TRBJ2-7, with no clear D. The CDR3 sequence is 15 residues long. The germline V gene encodes CDR1 SGHVS and CDR2 FQNEAQ. Trimming removed 0 bases from V and 2 bases from J, with 11 bases in between. CDR3 loop: CASSLASFGPYEQYF. In DNA form, the CDR3 reads TGTGCCAGCAGCTTAGCGTCGTTTGGGCCCTACGAGCAGTACTTC.

The genes are TRBV11-2 and TRBJ2-1; the D is unclear. Trimming cost V 0 bases and J 5 bases, with 8 bases left between them. This CDR3 comprises 14 residues. The germline V gene has CDR1 SGHAT and CDR2 FQNNGV. The CDR3, as DNA: TGTGCCAGCAGCTTAGACTCCCCTGACAATGAGCAGTTCTTC. Its translation: CASSLDSPDNEQFF.

The chain joins TRBV7-9 to TRBJ2-7, with 10 bases identical to TRBD1. Germline V gene lookup returns CDR1 SEHNR and CDR2 FQNEAQ (reference sequence). Germline trimming cut 4 bases from V and 5 bases from J; bases unmatched to any gene: 5. The CDR3 totals 14 residues. The CDR3 sequence: CASSSGQGMNEQYF. The CDR3 DNA reads TGTGCCAGCAGCTCGGGACAGGGGATGAACGAGCAGTACTTC.

The rearrangement uses TRBV30 and TRBJ1-1; 7 bases line up with TRBD1. This CDR3 has 15 residues. Unmatched junction bases numbered 9, after V lost 4 bases and J lost 1 base. Per the germline V gene, CDR1 is GTSNPN and CDR2 is SVGIG (reference sequence). The CDR3: CAWTEGAGGNTEAFF. CDR3 coding DNA: TGTGCCTGGACCGAGGGGGCGGGAGGGAACACTGAAGCTTTCTTT.

This chain connects TRBV7-9 to TRBJ1-5; D is possibly TRBD1 (6 bases). V was cut by 5 bases and J by 0 bases, with 11 bases left in between. The CDR3 has 15 residues. CDR1 and CDR2 (germline): SEHNR, FQNEAQ (reference sequence). The CDR3 coding sequence is TGTGCCAGCAGCCCGACAGGAGATAGCAATCAGCCCCAGCATTTT. Its protein is CASSPTGDSNQPQHF.

The chain links TRBV30 to TRBJ1-1; D possibly corresponds to TRBD1 (6 bases). This CDR3 has 15 residues. Trimming pared 2 bases from V and 0 bases from J, leaving 13 bases between. CDR1 GTSNPN and CDR2 SVGIG come from the germline V gene (reference sequence). Written as DNA, the CDR3 is TGTGCCTGGAGTATAGGGAGGGGGATGAACACTGAAGCTTTCTTT. Its translation is CAWSIGRGMNTEAFF.

The chain employs TRBV30 and TRBJ2-7; a weak D match, TRBD1 (6 bases). Germline loops: CDR1 GTSNPN, CDR2 SVGIG (reference sequence). The CDR3 consists of 14 residues. The V gene lost 4 bases and the J gene lost 2 bases, with 15 bases spanning the gap. The CDR3 loop is CAWKGVNGAYEQYF. DNA of the CDR3: TGTGCCTGGAAGGGGGTTAATGGGGCCTACGAGCAGTACTTC.

This chain joins TRBV6-4 and TRBJ1-1; possibly TRBD1 for D (6 bases). The CDR3 is 14 residues long. Trimming pared 2 bases from V and 5 bases from J, leaving 12 bases between. In germline, CDR1 is MRHNA, CDR2 SNTAGT. The chain's CDR3 is CASSDTDRRTEAFF. The CDR3 DNA reads as TGTGCCAGCAGTGACACGGACAGAAGGACTGAAGCTTTCTTT.

The gene calls are TRBV6-5 and TRBJ1-4; 7 nucleotides align to TRBD1. Germline V gene sequence: CDR1 MNHEY, CDR2 SVGAGI. This CDR3 has 15 residues. Trimming removed 4 bases from V and 2 bases from J; junction bases left unmatched: 4. CDR3 DNA: TGTGCCAGCAGTTTAGGGGGCAATACTAATGAAAAACTGTTTTTT. This gives the protein CASSLGGNTNEKLFF.

CDR3 region: CASSVVEGTKMNTEAFF. CDR3 nucleotide sequence: TGTGCCAGCAGCGTAGTAGAAGGGACTAAGATGAACACTGAAGCTTTCTTT. The chain combines TRBV9 with TRBJ1-1; tentatively, D is TRBD1 (5 bases). Trimming removed 0 bases at V and 0 bases at J, with 15 bases between. Germline loops: CDR1 SGDLS, CDR2 YYNGEE. The CDR3 consists of 17 residues.

The chain combines TRBV27 with TRBJ1-2, with a possible D match to TRBD1 (6 bases). The CDR3 is made up of 17 amino acids. The germline V and J ends were trimmed by 9 bases and 1 base, with 24 bases remaining between them. CDR1 MNHEY and CDR2 SMNVEV come from the germline V gene (reference sequence). As DNA, the CDR3 is TGTGCCAGTTTTCCGGGACACCGGCTTTCCCTTAACTATGGCTACACCTTC. Translating it yields CASFPGHRLSLNYGYTF.

The rearrangement uses TRBV30 and TRBJ1-2; 8 nucleotides line up with TRBD1. The trim removed 3 bases at V and 4 bases at J, leaving 16 bases unmatched. The CDR3 runs to 17 residues. Germline values: CDR1 GTSNPN, CDR2 SVGIG (reference sequence). CDR3 sequence reads: CAWSAKYGTGIIYGYTF. The CDR3 nucleotides read TGTGCCTGGAGCGCAAAATACGGGACAGGAATTATCTATGGCTACACCTTC. Full variable domain (missing parts from reference TRBV30 and TRBJ1-2): SQTIHQWPATLVQPVGSPLSLECTVEGTSNPNLYWYRQAAGRGLQLLFYSVGIGQISSEVPQNLSASRPQDRQFILSSKKLLLSDSGFYLCAWSAKYGTGIIYGYTFGSGTRLTVV.

The chain recombines TRBV7-6 with TRBJ1-1, with 7 bases that match TRBD1. With 1 base clipped from V and 3 bases from J, the junction kept 11 bases outside the gene matches. Germline V gives CDR1 SGHVS, CDR2 FNYEAQ. The CDR3 has 17 amino acids. CDR3 sequence: CASSLGSFTGVYTEAFF. The CDR3 DNA follows: TGTGCCAGCAGCTTAGGAAGCTTTACAGGGGTATACACTGAAGCTTTCTTT.